This T cell receptor beta chain was captured in a study of spatial heterogeneity in lung cancer. For the study at large: Beta-chain sequences were consistently detected more often than alpha-chain sequences.

Sample time point: sample taken at primary tumor resection. Germline CDR1 SEHNR, CDR2 FQNEAQ (reference sequence). The CDR3 runs 12 residues. The V gene lost 8 bases and the J gene lost 2 bases, with 9 bases spanning the gap. In this sample, this clonotype turned up many times. The antigen is undetermined. General observations from the study: Mutation tallies in tumors tracked expanded intratumoral alpha and beta TCR counts. Tumor T cells had an estimated coverage that came to about 6.4% for alpha chains and about 13% for beta chains.

The study tagged each TCR cDNA molecule with a unique molecular identifier. TCRdb itself ran the 5' RACE reads through MiXCR, one entry per CDR3 protein. The sample includes about 100,000 distinct CDR3 sequences, approximately 4% seen only once; the top ten take around 20%. The J gene is TRBJ1-2, the V gene TRBV7-9; D gene unclear. The sequenced sample was lung tumor tissue, obtained at surgery. The TCR originated in a male donor with early-stage non-small cell lung cancer. The CDR3 spells CASRALNYGYTF. CDR3 in DNA: TGTGCCAGCCGGGCCCTCAACTATGGCTACACCTTC.